Given below is one TCR beta chain in context. Germline V lookup: CDR1 SQVTM, CDR2 ANQGSEA. Trimming pared 7 bases from V and 0 bases from J, leaving 7 bases between. The CDR3 totals 13 residues. The data belong to a study of T-cell reconstitution after alpha-beta-depleted transplantation in children. Molecular barcoding with unique molecular identifiers was used for the TCRbeta library. TCRdb called the PCR reads again in MiXCR, with one record for every CDR3 protein. Of fewer than 550,000 distinct CDR3 sequences in the sample, under 13% were seen once. V usage is TRBV29-1 and J usage is TRBJ2-6; D is unclear. This sample comprised PBMCs from the stem cell graft donor, obtained from the stem cell graft. The receptor comes from a human donor who donated a stem cell graft to a child with acute myeloid leukemia. CDR3 sequence reads: CSGLDSGANVLTF. As DNA, the CDR3 is TGCAGCGGGTTGGACTCTGGGGCCAACGTCCTGACTTTC.